This TCR beta chain was found in a study of beta chain features in type 1 diabetes. Study-wide background: Patient and healthy donor groups were alike in age, gender and cell yields. Study-wide results and caveats: Compared to healthy donors, patients appeared to have naive, central memory and Treg TCRB repertoires that were more alike. There were fewer insertions and more deletions at the VDJ junctions of type 1 diabetes patients. Moderately but significantly shorter TCRB CDR3s were found in Type 1 diabetes patients in all four CD4+ subsets.

Cells sorted by CD45RO/CCR7/CD25/CD127/CD95/CD27 comprised CD4+ naive, central memory, regulatory and stem cell-like memory cells. The CDR3 runs 17 residues. Germline values: CDR1 MGHRA, CDR2 YSYEKL. With V trimmed by 1 base and J by 0 bases, 6 bases remained unmatched. As every portion of the isolated RNA was reverse transcribed, the sequencing read expressed TCRB transcripts. Sequencing used immunoSEQ multiplex PCR; TCRdb keeps in-frame clones, though not all of them. The sample has a few hundred thousand clones, 15% seen once. Only a few counts were recorded for this clone. Its specificity is not known.

This TCR was sampled from a man younger than 35 with type 1 diabetes. The sequenced sample was naive CD4+ T cells from blood. The chain uses TRBV4-1 and TRBJ2-3; TRBD2 matches 8 bases. This CDR3 is CASSQVVASGSTDTQYF. CDR3 DNA: TGCGCCAGCAGCCAAGTAGTGGCTAGCGGGAGCACAGATACGCAGTATTTT.